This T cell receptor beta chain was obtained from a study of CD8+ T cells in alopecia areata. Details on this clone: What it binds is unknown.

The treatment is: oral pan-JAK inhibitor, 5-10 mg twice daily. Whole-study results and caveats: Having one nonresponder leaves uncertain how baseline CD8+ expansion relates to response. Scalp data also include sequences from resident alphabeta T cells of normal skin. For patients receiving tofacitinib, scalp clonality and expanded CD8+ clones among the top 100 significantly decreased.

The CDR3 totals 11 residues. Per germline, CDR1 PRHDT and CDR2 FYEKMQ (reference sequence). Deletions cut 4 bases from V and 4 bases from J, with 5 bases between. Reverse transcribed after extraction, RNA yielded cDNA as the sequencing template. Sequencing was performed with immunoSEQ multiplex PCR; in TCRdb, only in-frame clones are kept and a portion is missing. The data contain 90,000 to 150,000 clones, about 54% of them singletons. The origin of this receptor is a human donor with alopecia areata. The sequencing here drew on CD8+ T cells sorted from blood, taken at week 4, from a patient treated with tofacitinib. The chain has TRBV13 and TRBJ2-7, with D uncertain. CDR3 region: CASSYRYEQYF. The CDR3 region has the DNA TGTGCCAGCAGCTACCGTTACGAGCAGTACTTC.